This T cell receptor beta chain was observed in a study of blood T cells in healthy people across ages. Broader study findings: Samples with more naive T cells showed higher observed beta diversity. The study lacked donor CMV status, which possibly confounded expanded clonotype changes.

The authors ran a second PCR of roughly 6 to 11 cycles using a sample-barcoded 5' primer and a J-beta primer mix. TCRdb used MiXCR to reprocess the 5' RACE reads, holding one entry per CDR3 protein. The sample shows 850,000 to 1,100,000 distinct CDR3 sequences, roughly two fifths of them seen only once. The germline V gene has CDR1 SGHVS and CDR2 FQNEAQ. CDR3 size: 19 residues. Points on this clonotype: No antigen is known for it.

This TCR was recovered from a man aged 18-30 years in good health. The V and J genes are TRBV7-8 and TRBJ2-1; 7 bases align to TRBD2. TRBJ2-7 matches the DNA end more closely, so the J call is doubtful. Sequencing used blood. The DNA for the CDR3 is TGTGCCAGCAGCTCTATCGGTGGCGGCGGGAGAAGCTCCTACAATGAGCAGTACTTC. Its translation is CASSSIGGGGRSSYNEQYF.